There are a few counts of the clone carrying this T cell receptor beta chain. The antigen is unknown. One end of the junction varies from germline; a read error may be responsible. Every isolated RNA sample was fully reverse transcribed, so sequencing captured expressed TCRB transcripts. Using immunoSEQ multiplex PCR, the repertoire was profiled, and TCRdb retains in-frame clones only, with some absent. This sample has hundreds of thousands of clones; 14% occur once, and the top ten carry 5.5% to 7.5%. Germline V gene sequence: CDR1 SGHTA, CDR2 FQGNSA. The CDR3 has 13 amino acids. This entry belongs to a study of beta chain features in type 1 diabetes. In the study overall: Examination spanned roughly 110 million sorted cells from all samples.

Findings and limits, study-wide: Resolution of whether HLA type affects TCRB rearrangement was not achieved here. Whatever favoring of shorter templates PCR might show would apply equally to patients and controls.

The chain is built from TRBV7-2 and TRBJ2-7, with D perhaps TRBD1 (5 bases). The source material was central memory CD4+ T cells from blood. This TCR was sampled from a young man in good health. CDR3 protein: CASTLGALYEQYF. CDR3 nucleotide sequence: TGTGCCAGCACCTTAGGGGCCCTCTACGAGCAGTACTTC.